A single sample is the source of the 10 T cell receptor beta chains below, sequenced in a study of response to subunit inactivated influenza vaccine. TCRdb recomputed calls from the RT-PCR reads with MiXCR, one row per CDR3 protein. The table records more than 200,000 distinct CDR3 sequences, more than 10% of them present only once. This sample comprised non-naive T cells sorted from PBMCs, obtained 14 days before vaccination. Receptors were obtained from a man in his forties or fifties who received an inactivated influenza vaccine.

The chain couples TRBV6-2 or TRBV6-3 to TRBJ1-2; unclear D gene. V lost 2 bases to trimming and J lost 3 bases, with 16 bases between them. Germline loops: CDR1 MNHEY, CDR2 SVGEGT. This CDR3 is 16 amino acids long. CDR3 DNA: TGTGCCAGCAGTTACATTTTATTAGGCATGGACTATGGCTACACCTTC. Translating it yields CASSYILLGMDYGYTF.

This clonotype was seen at least ten times. This chain joins TRBV12-3 or TRBV12-4 and TRBJ2-5; D may be TRBD2 (6 bases). The CDR3 loop spans 15 amino acids. V dropped 3 bases and J dropped 5 bases, with 16 bases sitting between them. The CDR3 DNA reads as TGTGCCAGCAGTTTGTTCGGGAGTAGCGAGGAGACCCAGTACTTC. It is translated as CASSLFGSSEETQYF.

This clonotype was seen more than once but under ten times. The gene calls are TRBV3-1 and TRBJ2-2; 12 nucleotides match TRBD2. Germline V lookup: CDR1 LGHDT, CDR2 YNNKEL (reference sequence). The junction had 7 bases not matched to a gene; V was cut back by 4 bases and J by 1 base. The CDR3 loop spans 18 amino acids. CDR3 in DNA: TGTGCCAGCAGCCGCGACCTAGCGGGGGGGCGGAACACCGGGGAGCTGTTTTTT. It yields the protein CASSRDLAGGRNTGELFF.

The chain uses TRBV6-1 and TRBJ2-4; TRBD1 aligns across 8 bases. The CDR3 runs 15 residues. The germline gives CDR1 MNHNS, CDR2 SASEGT. V lost 6 bases and J lost 1; bases outside the gene matches: 5. The CDR3 DNA sequence: TGTGCCAGCAGGACGACAGGGGTGGCCAAAAACATTCAGTACTTC. Translation gives CASRTTGVAKNIQYF.

There are many counts of this clonotype. The rearrangement links TRBV11-2 to TRBJ2-7; D possibly corresponds to TRBD1 (7 bases). Germline assignment: CDR1 SGHAT and CDR2 FQNNGV. Trimming removed 1 base at V and 4 bases at J, with 17 bases between. The CDR3 is 16 amino acids. CDR3 in amino acids: CASSLGWAGGNYEQYF. CDR3 nucleotides: TGTGCCAGCAGCTTAGGTTGGGCAGGGGGGAATTACGAGCAGTACTTC.

This clonotype was detected ten times or more. This chain connects TRBV4-2 to TRBJ1-2, with D tentatively TRBD1 (5 bases). Germline-derived CDR1 and CDR2 are LGHNA and YNFKEQ. Trimming pared 1 base from V and 6 bases from J, leaving 15 bases between. CDR3 length equals 15 residues. The CDR3 reads CASSQVFRDGHGYTF. CDR3 DNA: TGTGCCAGCAGCCAAGTGTTTAGGGACGGGCATGGCTACACCTTC.

This clonotype was detected a few times. The chain has TRBV11-2 and TRBJ2-7, with unresolved D. V lost 5 bases, J lost 6 bases, and 14 bases lay in between. Germline lookup yields CDR1 SGHAT and CDR2 FQNNGV. The CDR3 sequence is 13 residues long. CDR3 nucleotides: TGTGCCAGCAGCCCGCGACATTTCTCCGAGCAGTACTTC. It translates to CASSPRHFSEQYF.

Many counts were recorded for this clonotype. V gene TRBV12-3 or TRBV12-4 combines with J gene TRBJ1-2; TRBD1 might be the D (6 bases). The CDR3 is 13 amino acids. Trimming removed 7 bases from V and 8 bases from J, with 17 bases in between. CDR3 in DNA: TGTGCCAGCACGACAGGATCGCGTCTAGGCTACACCTTC. It codes for CASTTGSRLGYTF.

The chain combines TRBV5-1 with TRBJ2-1; no definite D call. CDR3 length equals 16 residues. Germline CDR1 and CDR2: SGHRS and YFSETQ. V dropped 0 bases and J dropped 0 bases, with 10 bases sitting between them. CDR3 sequence reads: CASSLVGSSSYNEQFF. In DNA form, the CDR3 reads TGCGCCAGCAGCTTGGTTGGGTCAAGCTCCTACAATGAGCAGTTCTTC.

This sequence joins TRBV7-2 and TRBJ2-3; D not certain. V was shortened by 7 bases and J by 9 bases, with 14 bases between the two germline ends. Per the germline V gene, CDR1 is SGHTA and CDR2 is FQGNSA. The CDR3 length is 12 residues. CDR3 nucleotides: TGTGCCAGCAAAGGGTCTATTTGGACGCAGTATTTT. Its translation: CASKGSIWTQYF. The full variable domain, with the rest looked up from reference TRBV7-2 and TRBJ2-3, is GAGVSQSPSNKVTEKGKDVELRCDPISGHTALYWYRQSLGQGLEFLIYFQGNSAPDKSGLPSDRFSAERTGGSVSTLTIQRTQQEDSAVYLCASKGSIWTQYFGPGTRLTVL.